A single sample is the source of the 25 T cell receptor beta chains below, sequenced in a study of T cell responses to AZD1222 COVID-19 vaccine. The assay was immunoSEQ multiplex PCR, and TCRdb's table has in-frame clones only and misses some. This table holds approximately 120,000 clones, around 85% found once. The sample was peripheral blood, taken 28 days after the second AZD1222 dose. Source of these receptors: an adult who received the AZD1222 COVID-19 vaccine.

The V gene is TRBV27, the J gene TRBJ2-2; 7 bases are a match to TRBD1. The CDR3 is 16 residues long. Germline values: CDR1 MNHEY, CDR2 SMNVEV (reference sequence). Trimming took 2 bases from V and 5 from J; bases not matched to a gene: 8. The CDR3, as DNA: TGTGCCAGCAGTTTAGGGGCAGGGGGTACAACCGGGGAGCTGTTTTTT. This gives the protein CASSLGAGGTTGELFF.

This clone was seen a few times. The chain has TRBV28 and TRBJ1-5; D remains ambiguous. Trimming took off 8 bases at V and 1 base at J, with 6 bases between the two ends. The CDR3 contains 12 residues. Germline-derived CDR1 and CDR2 are MDHEN and SYDVKM. CDR3 residues: CASGVSNQPQHF. CDR3 nucleotides: TGTGCCAGCGGGGTGAGCAATCAGCCCCAGCATTTT.

The chain combines TRBV4-1 with TRBJ2-5; 7 bases match TRBD2. The V gene end was trimmed by 6 bases and the J gene end by 5 bases; junction bases not matched to a gene: 9. This CDR3 is built from 14 residues. Germline V lookup: CDR1 MGHRA, CDR2 YSYEKL. The CDR3 DNA reads TGCGCCAGCAGTTACTGGGGGGGGTCGGAGACCCAGTACTTC. This encodes CASSYWGGSETQYF.

This clone was seen just once. The gene calls are TRBV15 and TRBJ1-4; tentative D call: TRBD1 (6 bases). Trimming took 8 bases from V and 4 from J, leaving 8 bases between them. Germline V gene sequence: CDR1 LNHNV, CDR2 YYDKDF (reference sequence). The CDR3 sequence is 12 residues long. The CDR3 sequence: CATGQYNEKLFF. CDR3 nucleotide sequence: TGTGCCACCGGACAGTATAATGAAAAACTGTTTTTT.

The rearrangement uses TRBV10-2 and TRBJ1-1; D not resolved. Germline V gives CDR1 WSHSY, CDR2 SAAADI. The CDR3 contains 14 residues. V was cut by 3 bases and J by 11 bases, with 19 bases left in between. This chain's CDR3 is CASSDPETTTGAFF. The CDR3 DNA reads as TGCGCCAGCAGTGACCCCGAGACGACCACTGGGGCTTTCTTT.

This chain joins TRBV6-5 and TRBJ1-1; D not certain. The CDR3 consists of 14 residues. The germline V gene encodes CDR1 MNHEY and CDR2 SVGAGI. Trimming removed 2 bases from V and 5 bases from J, with 12 bases in between. Here the CDR3 DNA reads TGTGCCAGCAGTTACACCGGCCGAAGGACTGAAGCTTTCTTT. The encoded protein is CASSYTGRRTEAFF.

The chain recombines TRBV11-1 with TRBJ1-2; TRBD1 matches 9 bases. The J segment lost 11 bases and the V segment lost 3 bases, leaving 7 bases of the junction unmatched. This CDR3 has 13 residues. Looked up from germline, CDR1 is SGHAT and CDR2 is FQDESV (reference sequence). CDR3 residues: CASSFGQGTPYTF. The DNA for the CDR3 is TGTGCCAGCAGCTTCGGACAGGGGACCCCTTACACCTTC.

The rearrangement joins TRBV6-5 to TRBJ1-1; D remains unclear. Trimming cost V 5 bases and J 2 bases, with 6 bases left between them. The CDR3 extends over 12 amino acids. Germline values: CDR1 MNHEY, CDR2 SVGAGI. The CDR3 DNA is TGTGCCAGCAGTAAACGTAACACTGAAGCTTTCTTT. Its protein is CASSKRNTEAFF.

This clone showed up just once. The chain joins TRBV28 to TRBJ2-5; D unresolved. The CDR3 runs 14 residues. Trimming took off 5 bases at V and 5 bases at J, with 15 bases between the two ends. Germline assignment: CDR1 MDHEN and CDR2 SYDVKM. The CDR3 nucleotides read TGTGCCAGCAGTGAGACTCTAGGCGATGAGACCCAGTACTTC. Amino acid sequence: CASSETLGDETQYF.

Details on this clone: A junction end diverges from the germline sequence, so it may reflect a read error. The chain carries TRBV6-2 or TRBV6-3 and TRBJ2-7; D possibly corresponds to TRBD1 (8 bases). Germline CDR1 MNHEY, CDR2 SVGEGT. The CDR3 runs to 14 residues. The CDR3 region is CASSYSSSTGGATF. CDR3 nucleotide sequence: TGTGCCAGCAGTTATTCAAGCTCTACAGGGGGGGCTACCTTC.

This clone showed up just once. This chain links TRBV7-9 with TRBJ1-1, with D possibly TRBD1 on 5 matching bases. The CDR3 length is 13 residues. V gave up 5 bases and J gave up 5 bases, with 12 bases separating them. Germline-derived CDR1 and CDR2 are SEHNR and FQNEAQ (reference sequence). CDR3 sequence: CASSPRGGTEAFF. The CDR3 DNA reads as TGTGCCAGCAGCCCCCGCGGGGGGACTGAAGCTTTCTTT.

The genes are TRBV24-1 and TRBJ1-1; a possible D gene is TRBD1 (6 bases). V was shortened by 2 bases and J by 2 bases, with 11 bases between the two germline ends. The CDR3 extends over 15 amino acids. CDR1 KGHDR and CDR2 SFDVKD come from the germline V gene. CDR3 sequence (DNA): TGTGCCACCAGTGATTCCAGGGGCGGAAACACTGAAGCTTTCTTT. It is translated as CATSDSRGGNTEAFF.

This sequence joins TRBV19 and TRBJ1-1, with D hard to call. Germline CDR1 and CDR2: LNHDA and SQIVND (reference sequence). The length of the CDR3 is 13 residues. The V end was cut by 4 bases, the J end by 1 base, with 7 bases between. CDR3 loop: CASSKRENTEAFF. For the CDR3, the DNA is TGTGCCAGTAGTAAAAGGGAGAACACTGAAGCTTTCTTT.

The rearrangement joins TRBV5-4 to TRBJ2-5, with D perhaps assigned TRBD1 or TRBD2 (5 bases each). Trimming took 0 bases from V and 0 from J, leaving 9 bases between them. This CDR3 spans 15 amino acids. Germline V gives CDR1 SGHNT, CDR2 YYREEE (reference sequence). CDR3 in DNA: TGTGCCAGCAGCTTGGTAAGAGGGGACCAAGAGACCCAGTACTTC. This sequence encodes CASSLVRGDQETQYF.

J is TRBJ1-1 and V is TRBV2; 7 bases map to TRBD1. CDR3 length: 18 residues. Germline V gene lookup returns CDR1 SNHLY and CDR2 FYNNEI. J gave up 0 bases and V 2 bases, and 12 bases lay outside the gene matches. CDR3 sequence reads: CASSEIIGEGALNTEAFF. The CDR3 DNA is TGTGCCAGCAGTGAAATAATTGGAGAGGGGGCCCTGAACACTGAAGCTTTCTTT.

The chain combines TRBV7-9 with TRBJ1-2; D possibly corresponds to TRBD1 (5 bases). Per germline, CDR1 SEHNR and CDR2 FQNEAQ (reference sequence). CDR3 length equals 14 residues. Trimming removed 6 bases at V and 4 bases at J, with 15 bases between. The CDR3 DNA sequence: TGTGCCAGCAGTACAACCGGGACGGGCTATGGCTACACCTTC. Residues: CASSTTGTGYGYTF.

The V and J genes are TRBV5-1 and TRBJ2-5; either TRBD1 or TRBD2 may fit D (6 bases each). V dropped 0 bases and J dropped 7 bases, with 13 bases sitting between them. Germline V gene data show CDR1 as SGHRS and CDR2 as YFSETQ. The CDR3 consists of 14 residues. The CDR3 coding sequence is TGCGCCAGCAGCTTGGACCGCGGAGGGGGGACCCAGTACTTC. Translating it yields CASSLDRGGGTQYF.

The chain uses TRBV6-5 and TRBJ1-1; maybe TRBD1 (5 bases). The CDR3 is made up of 14 amino acids. Trimming removed 4 bases at V and 6 bases at J, with 15 bases between. Germline V gene data show CDR1 as MNHEY and CDR2 as SVGAGI. The CDR3 bases are TGTGCCAGCAGTTCTGGGGCAGGGATTGCTGAAGCTTTCTTT. Protein product: CASSSGAGIAEAFF.

This chain connects TRBV18 to TRBJ2-7; D is undetermined. This CDR3 has 13 residues. CDR1 and CDR2 from the germline V gene are KGHSH and LQKENI. Trimming stripped 0 bases from V and 6 bases from J, with 9 bases between. CDR3 residues: CASSPPGSREQYF. The CDR3 DNA sequence: TGTGCCAGCTCACCACCGGGTAGTCGCGAGCAGTACTTC.

This clone was recorded once. This CDR3 is CAISGQVNQPQHF. CDR3 DNA: TGTGCCATTTCAGGACAGGTCAATCAGCCCCAGCATTTT. V gene TRBV10-3 combines with J gene TRBJ1-5; 7 bases are shared with TRBD1. This CDR3 is built from 13 residues. CDR1 is ENHRY, CDR2 SYGVKD, per germline. J was trimmed by 3 bases and V by 9 bases; bases with no gene match: 5.

V is TRBV5-6 and J is TRBJ2-2, with TRBD1 matching over 8 bases. This CDR3 has 16 amino acids. CDR1 is SGHDT, CDR2 YYEEEE, per germline. Trimming took 5 bases from V and 8 from J; bases not matched to a gene: 14. In DNA form, the CDR3 reads TGTGCCAGCAGGGTGAGAGACAGGGGCGAATTTGGGGAGCTGTTTTTT. Translated: CASRVRDRGEFGELFF.

This rearrangement joins TRBV5-8 to TRBJ2-3; D is perhaps TRBD2 (5 bases). The germline gives CDR1 SGHTS, CDR2 YDEGEE. V lost 7 bases to trimming and J lost 0 bases, with 15 bases between them. The CDR3 is 15 amino acids. CDR3 loop: CASPLGHPSTDTQYF. The CDR3 nucleotides read TGTGCCAGCCCACTAGGGCACCCCAGCACAGATACGCAGTATTTT.

The chain links TRBV27 to TRBJ2-7, with D possibly being TRBD1 or TRBD2 (6 bases each). Between the trimmed V and J ends, which lost 3 bases and 1 base, there was a span of 16 bases. Germline values: CDR1 MNHEY, CDR2 SMNVEV (reference sequence). There are 16 residues in the CDR3. The CDR3 here is CASSFEPWGASYEQYF. CDR3 bases: TGTGCCAGCAGTTTTGAGCCTTGGGGGGCATCCTACGAGCAGTACTTC.

The CDR3 DNA reads as TGTGCCGGGACAGTTATGAACACTGAAGCTTTCTTT. The encoded protein is CAGTVMNTEAFF. This chain connects TRBV30 to TRBJ1-1, with 7 bases identical to TRBD1. This CDR3 comprises 12 residues. With 8 bases clipped from V and 0 bases from J, the junction kept 3 bases outside the gene matches. Germline CDR1 GTSNPN, CDR2 SVGIG (reference sequence).

This clone occurred once. This chain joins TRBV12-3 or TRBV12-4 and TRBJ1-6; D is ambiguous. The ends were cut back, 2 bases at V and 15 bases at J, with 11 bases in the middle. There are 12 residues in the CDR3. The CDR3 is CASSLSDDRLHF. The CDR3 DNA follows: TGTGCCAGCAGTTTATCGGACGACCGCCTCCACTTT.